Shown below are 11 T cell receptor beta chains from a single sample sequenced in a study of blood T cells in healthy people across ages. For the second PCR, which ran for roughly 7 to 11 cycles, a sample-barcoded 5' primer and a J-beta primer mix were used. Each CDR3 protein gets one entry after TCRdb re-called the 5' RACE reads with MiXCR. The sample shows around 1,100,000 distinct CDR3 sequences, roughly two fifths of them seen only once. The sequenced sample consisted of blood. These receptors originate from a young man in good health.

As to this clonotype: A much larger clone sits a single nucleotide away, making a read error possible. The chain joins TRBV3-1 to TRBJ1-1; no clear D gene. CDR1 LGHDT and CDR2 YNNKEL come from the germline V gene (reference sequence). Trimming removed 3 bases from V and 1 base from J, with 3 bases in between. The CDR3 spans 12 residues. DNA for the CDR3: TGTGCCAGCAGCCACCAGAACACTGAAGCTTTCTTT. This translates into CASSHQNTEAFF.

J is TRBJ1-1 and V is TRBV28; no firm D call. This CDR3 is built from 12 residues. Trimming cost V 4 bases and J 4 bases, with 7 bases left between them. In germline, CDR1 is MDHEN, CDR2 SYDVKM. Here the CDR3 DNA reads TGTGCCAGCAGTTCTCGTCCCACTGAAGCTTTCTTT. Amino acids: CASSSRPTEAFF.

The chain employs TRBV12-3 or TRBV12-4 and TRBJ1-2; perhaps TRBD1 as D (5 bases). The germline V and J ends were trimmed by 5 bases and 5 bases, with 15 bases remaining between them. CDR3 size: 14 residues. CDR3 protein: CASSTDSGRYGYTF. The CDR3 nucleotides are TGTGCCAGCAGTACCGACAGTGGGAGATATGGCTACACCTTC.

The rearrangement uses TRBV24-1 and TRBJ2-2; 7 bases are a match to TRBD1. From germline, CDR1 is KGHDR and CDR2 SFDVKD. CDR3 length equals 16 residues. With 1 base clipped from V and 3 bases from J, the junction kept 4 bases outside the gene matches. The CDR3 spells CATSDFTQGDTGELFF. DNA for the CDR3: TGTGCCACCAGTGATTTTACCCAGGGGGACACCGGGGAGCTGTTTTTT.

The chain couples TRBV29-1 to TRBJ2-3, with D possibly matching TRBD1 (6 bases). V gave up 4 bases and J gave up 5 bases, with 16 bases separating them. The germline CDR1 and CDR2 sequences are SQVTM and ANQGSEA. This CDR3 is built from 14 residues. In DNA form, the CDR3 reads TGCAGCGTTGGGGTGGGGGCCAGGAAAGATACGCAGTATTTT. It specifies CSVGVGARKDTQYF.

This chain connects TRBV24-1 to TRBJ2-2, with TRBD1 matching 7 bases. The CDR3 sequence is 16 residues long. Germline V CDR1 and CDR2: KGHDR, SFDVKD. Germline trimming cut 2 bases from V and 1 base from J; bases unmatched to any gene: 3. The CDR3 coding sequence is TGTGCCACCAGTGATTCGACAGGGATGAACACCGGGGAGCTGTTTTTT. Amino acid sequence: CATSDSTGMNTGELFF.

The rearrangement joins TRBV12-3 or TRBV12-4 to TRBJ2-5, with D unclear. V was shortened by 4 bases and J by 11 bases, with 23 bases between the two germline ends. The CDR3 extends over 15 amino acids. The CDR3 region has the DNA TGTGCCAGCAGTTCACCTATCAGAACCTCCCAGGAGCAGTACTTC. It codes for CASSSPIRTSQEQYF.

This clonotype was counted only a few times. In nucleotides, the CDR3 is TGTGCCAGCAGCGCGGAACAGGGATTCCCGGGAGAGACCCAGTACTTC. Translation: CASSAEQGFPGETQYF. The chain has TRBV7-9 and TRBJ2-5; possible D gene TRBD1, 6 bases. The germline V gene has CDR1 SEHNR and CDR2 FQNEAQ (reference sequence). The CDR3 has 16 residues. V was shortened by 5 bases and J by 4 bases, with 20 bases between the two germline ends.

This chain joins TRBV27 and TRBJ2-3; perhaps TRBD1 as D (6 bases). The CDR3 runs 15 residues. Trimming pared 4 bases from V and 2 bases from J, leaving 13 bases between. Germline-derived CDR1 and CDR2 are MNHEY and SMNVEV (reference sequence). This CDR3 is CASSWGTRNTDTQYF. The CDR3 DNA reads TGTGCCAGCAGTTGGGGGACACGAAACACAGATACGCAGTATTTT.

As to this clonotype: Germline and junction disagree at one end, which may indicate a read error. The rearrangement links TRBV20-1 to TRBJ1-1; D possibly corresponds to TRBD1 (6 bases). The CDR3 spans 15 residues. The germline V gene encodes CDR1 DFQATT and CDR2 SNEGSKA (reference sequence). CDR3 nucleotide sequence: TGCGGTGCTAGGACGCCAGGGGTTAGAGGCACTGAAGCTTTCTTT. Translated: CGARTPGVRGTEAFF.

This clonotype was observed a handful of times. V usage is TRBV27 and J usage is TRBJ1-1; perhaps TRBD1 as D (5 bases). CDR1 is MNHEY, CDR2 SMNVEV, per germline (reference sequence). The CDR3 totals 15 residues. V was clipped by 6 bases and J by 0 bases, with 14 bases between them. This CDR3 is CASSLRQSLNTEAFF. The DNA of the CDR3 is TGTGCCAGCAGCCTACGACAGTCCCTGAACACTGAAGCTTTCTTT.